This TCR beta chain was captured by sequencing in a study of T cell responses to AZD1222 COVID-19 vaccine. Regarding the study as a whole: Without day 14 samples, only post-peak T cell repertoires were studied. Donor demographics were predominantly white British with a female majority; clonal diversity may be underestimated. Among those given AZD1222, only 6 or 7 were seropositive at baseline.

Worth noting for this clone: Its target is unknown.

The CDR3 has 17 amino acids. Looked up from germline, CDR1 is SGHNT and CDR2 is YENEEA. V was pared by 0 bases and J by 4 bases, with 5 bases of the junction left unmatched. The assay was immunoSEQ multiplex PCR, and TCRdb's table has in-frame clones only and misses some. The profile shows 90,000 to 150,000 clones, approximately 91% of them singletons. The V and J genes are TRBV11-3 and TRBJ2-3, with 12 bases aligning to TRBD2. This clonotype was obtained from an adult in good health. Sequenced here: peripheral blood, sampled on day 0 of AZD1222 vaccination. The chain's CDR3 is CASSLDLTSGGPDTQYF. The CDR3 coding sequence is TGTGCCAGCAGCTTAGATTTGACTAGCGGGGGCCCAGATACGCAGTATTTT.